The 10 T cell receptor beta chains below were found in one sample sequenced in a study of cytomegalovirus exposure and HLA in healthy donors. PCR was performed using 60 Vbeta and 13 Jbeta primers. Repertoires were generated with immunoSEQ multiplex PCR, while TCRdb's copy carries only in-frame clones and drops some. Of 100,000 to 130,000 clones in the sample, 82% were seen once. The sequencing sample was made of PBMCs. These receptors were obtained from a man between 25 and 39 years old in good health and CMV-seropositive.

The chain has TRBV15 and TRBJ1-1, with no clear D. Looked up from germline, CDR1 is LNHNV and CDR2 is YYDKDF (reference sequence). Trimming stripped 1 base from V and 0 bases from J, with 6 bases between. The CDR3 is 14 amino acids. The CDR3 DNA sequence: TGTGCCACCAGCAGAGTCGTCTTGAACACTGAAGCTTTCTTT. The encoded protein is CATSRVVLNTEAFF.

The chain joins TRBV29-1 to TRBJ2-3, with TRBD1 identical over 8 bases. Losses at the gene ends were 4 bases for V and 2 bases for J; bases not matched to a gene: 2. Per germline, CDR1 SQVTM and CDR2 ANQGSEA. The CDR3 sequence is 13 residues long. The CDR3 spells CSVGTGYTDTQYF. The DNA of the CDR3 is TGCAGCGTTGGGACAGGGTACACAGATACGCAGTATTTT.

The chain uses TRBV5-1 and TRBJ1-2, with D maybe TRBD1 (5 bases). Trimming removed 5 bases at V and 4 bases at J, with 24 bases between. Germline CDR1 is SGHRS and CDR2 is YFSETQ. This CDR3 contains 17 residues. The DNA for the CDR3 is TGCGCCAGCAGAAGACAGATGGGTCCTGGTGACCTCTATGGCTACACCTTC. Residues: CASRRQMGPGDLYGYTF. Complete variable domain (other parts from reference TRBV5-1 and TRBJ1-2): KAGVTQTPRYLIKTRGQQVTLSCSPISGHRSVSWYQQTPGQGLQFLFEYFSETQRNKGNFPGRFSGRQFSNSRSEMNVSTLELGDSALYLCASRRQMGPGDLYGYTFGSGTRLTVV.

V and J are TRBV19 and TRBJ2-3, with 7 bases lining up with TRBD1. The germline CDR1 and CDR2 sequences are LNHDA and SQIVND (reference sequence). This CDR3 has 16 residues. J gave up 0 bases and V 3 bases, and 6 bases lay outside the gene matches. The CDR3 DNA is TGTGCCAGTAGTATCCAGGGGGAATTCAGCACAGATACGCAGTATTTT. Translation: CASSIQGEFSTDTQYF.

This chain uses TRBV18 with TRBJ1-1, with unresolved D. This CDR3 contains 15 residues. In germline, CDR1 is KGHSH, CDR2 LQKENI. V lost 5 bases, J lost 0 bases, and 13 bases lay in between. CDR3 amino acids: CASSSGGDMNTEAFF. The CDR3 DNA sequence: TGTGCCAGCTCATCAGGAGGAGACATGAACACTGAAGCTTTCTTT.

The chain carries TRBV27 and TRBJ2-1; 7 bases are a match to TRBD2. V lost 4 bases to trimming and J lost 8 bases; unmatched junction nucleotides: 5. CDR1 is MNHEY and CDR2 is SMNVEV in the germline V gene (reference sequence). CDR3 size: 13 residues. The CDR3 bases are TGTGCCAGCAGTTGGGGGGGACTCGATGAGCAGTTCTTC. This gives the protein CASSWGGLDEQFF.

This clone was seen only once. The chain is built from TRBV29-1 and TRBJ2-1, with TRBD2 matching 11 bases. The CDR3 length is 13 residues. Germline CDR1 reads SQVTM; CDR2 reads ANQGSEA. J gave up 6 bases and V 7 bases, and 5 bases lay outside the gene matches. CDR3 nucleotide sequence: TGCAGCGCGGAGGGACTAGCGGCCAATGAGCAGTTCTTC. Translated: CSAEGLAANEQFF.

This clone appeared a few times. CDR3 nucleotides: TGTGCCAGTAGTCTGTCGCGGGCCCTGAACACTGAAGCTTTCTTT. Translating gives CASSLSRALNTEAFF. V gene TRBV19 combines with J gene TRBJ1-1; no firm D call. V lost 5 bases, J lost 0 bases, and 13 bases lay in between. Germline loops: CDR1 LNHDA, CDR2 SQIVND (reference sequence). There are 15 residues in the CDR3.

About this clone: This likely comes from a read error, as the CDR3 has no conserved phenylalanine or tryptophan at its end. The chain carries TRBV18 and TRBJ2-7; D might be TRBD1 (6 bases). Deletions cut 6 bases from V and 6 bases from J, with 18 bases between. Per germline, CDR1 KGHSH and CDR2 LQKENI. This CDR3 is 14 amino acids long. The CDR3 DNA is TGTGCCAGCTCCCCCGTCGGGACAAAGAGCGAGCAGTACCTC. Amino acids: CASSPVGTKSEQYL.

V usage is TRBV18 and J usage is TRBJ1-1; maybe TRBD1 (6 bases). Germline V gene data show CDR1 as KGHSH and CDR2 as LQKENI. The germline V and J ends were trimmed by 4 bases and 3 bases, with 12 bases remaining between them. The CDR3 covers 14 residues. The CDR3 bases are TGTGCCAGCTCACAGCTCCCAGGGGACACTGAAGCTTTCTTT. Translated, it gives CASSQLPGDTEAFF. Variable domain in full (rest from reference TRBV18 and TRBJ1-1): NAGVMQNPRHLVRRRGQEARLRCSPMKGHSHVYWYRQLPEEGLKFMVYLQKENIIDESGMPKERFSAEFPKEGPSILRIQQVVRGDSAAYFCASSQLPGDTEAFFGQGTRLTVV.